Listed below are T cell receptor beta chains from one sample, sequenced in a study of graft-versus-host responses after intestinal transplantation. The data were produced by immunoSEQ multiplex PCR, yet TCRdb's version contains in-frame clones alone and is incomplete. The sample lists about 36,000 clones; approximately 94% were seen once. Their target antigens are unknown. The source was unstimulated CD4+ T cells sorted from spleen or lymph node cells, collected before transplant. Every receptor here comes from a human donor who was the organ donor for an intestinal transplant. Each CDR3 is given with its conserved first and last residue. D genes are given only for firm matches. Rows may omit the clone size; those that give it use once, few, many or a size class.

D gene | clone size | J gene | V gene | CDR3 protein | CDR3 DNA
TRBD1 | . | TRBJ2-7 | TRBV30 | CAWRQGAGAPEQYF | TGTGCCTGGAGACAGGGGGCGGGGGCCCCCGAGCAGTACTTC
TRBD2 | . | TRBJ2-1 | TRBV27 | CASSPTGRGGFWNEQFF | TGTGCCAGCAGTCCCACGGGGCGGGGGGGCTTTTGGAATGAGCAGTTCTTC
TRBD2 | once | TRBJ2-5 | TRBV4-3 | CASSQALGLAGTQYF | TGCGCCAGCAGCCAAGCTCTCGGACTAGCAGGGACCCAGTACTTC
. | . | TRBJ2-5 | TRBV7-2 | CASLKGLGPQETQYF | TGTGCCAGCCTCAAAGGATTGGGACCCCAAGAGACCCAGTACTTC
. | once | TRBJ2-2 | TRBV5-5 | CASMGVGQRNTGELFF | TGTGCCAGCATGGGGGTGGGGCAGAGGAACACCGGGGAGCTGTTTTTT
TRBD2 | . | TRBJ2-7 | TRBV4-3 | CASSQEYGGDYEQYF | TGCGCCAGCAGCCAAGAGTACGGGGGGGACTACGAGCAGTACTTC
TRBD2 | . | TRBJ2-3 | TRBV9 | CASSVVSGGTDTQYF | TGTGCCAGCAGCGTAGTTAGCGGGGGGACAGATACGCAGTATTTT
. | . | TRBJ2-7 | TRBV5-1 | CASSLDVGGGDYEQYF | TGCGCCAGCAGCTTGGATGTCGGCGGGGGCGATTACGAGCAGTACTTC
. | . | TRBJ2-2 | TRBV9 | CASSVEHARGELFF | TGTGCCAGCAGCGTAGAGCACGCAAGGGGGGAGCTGTTTTTT
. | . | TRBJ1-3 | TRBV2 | CASREQGGGNTIYF | TGTGCCAGCAGGGAACAGGGTGGTGGAAACACCATATATTTT
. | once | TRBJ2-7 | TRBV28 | CASRVSAGVRGGVYEQYF | TGTGCCAGCAGGGTATCCGCCGGTGTTAGGGGTGGGGTCTACGAGCAGTACTTC
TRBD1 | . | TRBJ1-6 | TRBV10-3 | CANSGTGDSPLHF | TGTGCCAACTCCGGGACAGGGGATTCACCCCTCCACTTT
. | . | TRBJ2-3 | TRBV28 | CASSLNRALSTDTQYF | TGTGCCAGCAGTTTGAACAGGGCCCTTAGCACAGATACGCAGTATTTT
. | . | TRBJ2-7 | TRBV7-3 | CASSSGAGSREQYF | TGTGCCAGCAGCTCCGGGGCGGGGTCGAGGGAGCAGTACTTC
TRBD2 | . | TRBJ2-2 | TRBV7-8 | CASSPGRKTGELFF | TGTGCCAGCAGTCCCGGGAGGAAAACCGGGGAGCTGTTTTTT
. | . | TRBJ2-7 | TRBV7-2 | CASSHSAGGKGYEQYF | TGTGCCAGCAGCCATTCCGCCGGGGGCAAGGGGTACGAGCAGTACTTC
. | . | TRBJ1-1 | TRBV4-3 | CASSQDVNLGAFF | TGCGCCAGCAGCCAAGATGTGAATCTGGGGGCTTTCTTT
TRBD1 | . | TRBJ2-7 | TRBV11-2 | CASSLSGGYEQYF | TGTGCCAGCAGCCTCTCAGGGGGCTACGAGCAGTACTTC